This T cell receptor beta chain was sequenced during a study of blood T cell repertoires in COVID-19. Study context: T cells, B-cell-depleted T cells, or PBMCs provided the cDNA or gDNA that served as material.

The V gene lost 2 bases and the J gene lost 0 bases, with 14 bases spanning the gap. Germline V lookup: CDR1 MNHEY, CDR2 SMNVEV (reference sequence). There are 16 residues in the CDR3. Authors' analysis steps: The assay estimated nucleated cells by amplifying reference gene primers. Sequencing was performed with immunoSEQ multiplex PCR; in TCRdb, only in-frame clones are kept and a portion is missing. D and trimming come from the DNA, and the V and J calls and clone size come from that table. Among 40,000 to 45,000 clones listed, roughly 92% were seen once. Sample: peripheral blood. The chain is built from TRBV27 and TRBJ2-7; D is perhaps TRBD1 (5 bases). The clonotype comes from a man aged 50-60 years with active COVID-19. The CDR3 here is CASSLSPGLVSYEQYF. CDR3 DNA: TGTGCCAGCAGTTTAAGTCCAGGGCTCGTCTCCTACGAGCAGTACTTC.